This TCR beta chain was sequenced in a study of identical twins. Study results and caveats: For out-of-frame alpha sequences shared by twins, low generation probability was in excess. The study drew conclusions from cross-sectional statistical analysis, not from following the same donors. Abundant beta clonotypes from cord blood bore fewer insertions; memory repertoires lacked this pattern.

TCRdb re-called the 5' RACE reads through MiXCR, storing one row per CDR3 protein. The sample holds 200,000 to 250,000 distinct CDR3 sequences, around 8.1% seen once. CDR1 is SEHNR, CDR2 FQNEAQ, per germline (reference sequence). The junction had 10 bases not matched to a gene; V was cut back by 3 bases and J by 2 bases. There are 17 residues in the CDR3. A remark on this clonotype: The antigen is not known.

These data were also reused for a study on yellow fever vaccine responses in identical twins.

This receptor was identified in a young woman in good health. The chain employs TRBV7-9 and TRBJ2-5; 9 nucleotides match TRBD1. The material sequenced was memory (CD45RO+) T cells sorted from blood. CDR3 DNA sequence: TGTGCCAGCAGCTTCCGACAGGGGGGAAACCTACAAGAGACCCAGTACTTC. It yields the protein CASSFRQGGNLQETQYF.